This T cell receptor (beta chain) was retrieved from a study of T-cell reconstitution after alpha-beta-depleted transplantation in children. TCRbeta library construction was performed incorporating unique molecular identifiers. From the PCR reads, TCRdb called clonotypes with MiXCR, one entry per CDR3 protein. The sample consists of 300,000 to 400,000 distinct CDR3 sequences, 15% to 20% of them appearing once. The CDR3 totals 15 residues. The V end was cut by 5 bases, the J end by 9 bases, with 23 bases between. Germline-derived CDR1 and CDR2 are SGHTA and FQGNSA. The chain combines TRBV7-2 with TRBJ2-7, with D possibly matching TRBD1 (5 bases). The specimen comprised PBMCs, mostly from graft donor cells, sampled 360 days after TCRalphabeta/CD19-depleted stem cell transplant. The source of this sequence is a male patient aged 2-10 years who had a stem cell transplant for acute lymphoblastic leukemia, so the T cells may come from the graft donor. The CDR3 nucleotides are TGTGCCAGCAGCCTCCTCAGGGCCGGTTTACACACGCAGTACTTC. It specifies CASSLLRAGLHTQYF.